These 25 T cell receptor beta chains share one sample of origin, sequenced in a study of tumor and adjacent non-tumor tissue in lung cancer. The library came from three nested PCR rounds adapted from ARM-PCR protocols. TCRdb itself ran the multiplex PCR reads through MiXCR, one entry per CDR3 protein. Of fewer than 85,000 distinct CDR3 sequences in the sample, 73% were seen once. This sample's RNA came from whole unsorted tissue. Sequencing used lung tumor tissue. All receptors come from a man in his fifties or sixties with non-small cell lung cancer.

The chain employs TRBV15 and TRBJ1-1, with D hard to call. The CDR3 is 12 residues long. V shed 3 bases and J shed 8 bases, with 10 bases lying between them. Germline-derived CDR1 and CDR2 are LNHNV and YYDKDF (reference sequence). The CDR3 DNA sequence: TGTGCCACCAGCAGGGGGTCCCTGGAAGCTTTCTTT. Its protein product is CATSRGSLEAFF. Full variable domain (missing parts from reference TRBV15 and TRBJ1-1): DAMVIQNPRYQVTQFGKPVTLSCSQTLNHNVMYWYQQKSSQAPKLLFHYYDKDFNNEADTPDNFQSRRPNTSFCFLDIRSPGLGDTAMYLCATSRGSLEAFFGQGTRLTVV.

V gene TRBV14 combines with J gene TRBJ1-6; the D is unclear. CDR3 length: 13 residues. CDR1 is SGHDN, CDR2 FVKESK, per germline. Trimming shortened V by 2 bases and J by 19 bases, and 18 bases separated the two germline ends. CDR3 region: CASSQWGSLSTHF. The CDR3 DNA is TGTGCCAGCAGCCAATGGGGATCTTTAAGCACTCACTTT.

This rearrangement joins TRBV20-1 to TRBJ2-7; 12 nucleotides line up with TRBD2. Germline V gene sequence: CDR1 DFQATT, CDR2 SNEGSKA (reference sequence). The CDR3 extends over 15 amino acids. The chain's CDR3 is CRSAWTSGASYEQYF. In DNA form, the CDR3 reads TGCAGATCCGCCTGGACTAGCGGGGCTTCCTACGAGCAGTACTTC.

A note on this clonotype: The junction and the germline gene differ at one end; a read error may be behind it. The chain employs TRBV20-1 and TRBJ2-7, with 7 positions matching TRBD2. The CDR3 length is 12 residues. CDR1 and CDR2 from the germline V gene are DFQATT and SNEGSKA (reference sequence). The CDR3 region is CSTLADSYELYF. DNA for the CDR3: TGCAGTACCCTAGCGGACTCCTACGAGCTGTACTTC.

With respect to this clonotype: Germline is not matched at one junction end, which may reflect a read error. This chain's CDR3 is CSVHLYRTCNVQFF. The CDR3 DNA follows: TGCAGCGTTCACCTGTACAGGACCTGCAATGTGCAGTTCTTC. J is TRBJ2-1 and V is TRBV29-1, with D perhaps TRBD1 (5 bases). CDR3 length: 14 amino acids. The germline V gene encodes CDR1 SQVTM and CDR2 ANQGSEA.

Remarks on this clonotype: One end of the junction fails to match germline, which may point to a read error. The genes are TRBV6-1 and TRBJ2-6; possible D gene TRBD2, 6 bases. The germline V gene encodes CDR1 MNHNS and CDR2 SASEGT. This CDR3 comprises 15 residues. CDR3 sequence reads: CASDGLGTGANVLTF. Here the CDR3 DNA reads TGTGCCAGCGACGGGTTAGGGACTGGGGCCAACGTTCTGACTTTC.

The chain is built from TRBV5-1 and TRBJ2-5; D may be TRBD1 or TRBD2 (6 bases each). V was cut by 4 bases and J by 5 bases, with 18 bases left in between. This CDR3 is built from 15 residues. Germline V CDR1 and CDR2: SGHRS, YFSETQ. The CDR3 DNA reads TGCGCCAGCAGCGGCGGGACACATGGAGGGGAGACCCAGTACTTC. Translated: CASSGGTHGGETQYF.

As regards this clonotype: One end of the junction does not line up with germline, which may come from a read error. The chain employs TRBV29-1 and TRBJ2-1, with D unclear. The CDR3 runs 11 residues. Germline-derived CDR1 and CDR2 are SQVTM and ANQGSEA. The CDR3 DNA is TGCAGTGTTGACGAGTCGGTTGAGCAGTTATTC. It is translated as CSVDESVEQLF.

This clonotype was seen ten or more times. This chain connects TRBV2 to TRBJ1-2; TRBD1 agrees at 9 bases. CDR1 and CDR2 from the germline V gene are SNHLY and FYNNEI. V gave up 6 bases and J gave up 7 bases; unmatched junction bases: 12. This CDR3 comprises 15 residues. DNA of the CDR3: TGTGCCAGCAGCGCCGTGGATCGGACAGGGGTTGGCTACACCTTC. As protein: CASSAVDRTGVGYTF.

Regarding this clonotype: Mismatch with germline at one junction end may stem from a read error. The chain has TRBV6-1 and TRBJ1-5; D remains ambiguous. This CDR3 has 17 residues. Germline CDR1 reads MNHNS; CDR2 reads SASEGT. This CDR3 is CDSSELGGAVLSQPQHF. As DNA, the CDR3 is TGTGACAGCAGTGAACTTGGTGGTGCAGTACTTAGTCAGCCCCAGCATTTT.

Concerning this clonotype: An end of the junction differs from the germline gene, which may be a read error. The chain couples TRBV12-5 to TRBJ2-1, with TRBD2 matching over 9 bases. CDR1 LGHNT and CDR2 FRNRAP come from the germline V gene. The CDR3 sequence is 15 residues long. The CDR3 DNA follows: TGTGCTAGTGGTTCCGGGACTAGCTGCTACAATGAGCAGATCTTC. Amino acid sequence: CASGSGTSCYNEQIF.

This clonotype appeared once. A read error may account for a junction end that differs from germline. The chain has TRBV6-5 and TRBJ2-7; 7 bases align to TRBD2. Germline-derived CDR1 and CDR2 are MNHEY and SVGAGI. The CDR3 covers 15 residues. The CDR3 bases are TGTGCCTGCAGTTACTTGAGGCGGGAGACGGCCGAGCATTACTTT. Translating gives CACSYLRRETAEHYF.

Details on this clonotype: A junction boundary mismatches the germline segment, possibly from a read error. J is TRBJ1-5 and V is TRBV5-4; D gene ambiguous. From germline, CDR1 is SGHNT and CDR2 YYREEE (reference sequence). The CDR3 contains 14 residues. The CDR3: CTSSLGRDNQPQHF. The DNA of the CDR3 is TGTACCAGTAGCTTGGGTCGGGACAATCAGCCCCAGCATTTT.

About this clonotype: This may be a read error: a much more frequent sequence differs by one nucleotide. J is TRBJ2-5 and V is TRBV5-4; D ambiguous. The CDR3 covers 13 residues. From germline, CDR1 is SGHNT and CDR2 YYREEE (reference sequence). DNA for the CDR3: TGTGTCAGCAGCGTGGACCCCGGGGAGACCCAGTACTTC. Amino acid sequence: CVSSVDPGETQYF.

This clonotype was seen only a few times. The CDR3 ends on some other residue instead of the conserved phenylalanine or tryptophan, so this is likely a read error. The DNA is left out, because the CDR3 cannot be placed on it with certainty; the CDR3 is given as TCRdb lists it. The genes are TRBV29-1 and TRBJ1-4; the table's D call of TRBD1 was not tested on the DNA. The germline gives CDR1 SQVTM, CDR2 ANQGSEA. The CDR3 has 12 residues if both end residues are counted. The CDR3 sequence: CSVETRGGELLS.

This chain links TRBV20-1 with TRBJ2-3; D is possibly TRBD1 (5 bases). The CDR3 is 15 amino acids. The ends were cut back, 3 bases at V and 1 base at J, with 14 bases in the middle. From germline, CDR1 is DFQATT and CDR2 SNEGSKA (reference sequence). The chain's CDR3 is CSASPPGRGTDTQYF. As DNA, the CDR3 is TGCAGTGCTAGTCCTCCGGGCAGGGGCACAGATACGCAGTATTTT.

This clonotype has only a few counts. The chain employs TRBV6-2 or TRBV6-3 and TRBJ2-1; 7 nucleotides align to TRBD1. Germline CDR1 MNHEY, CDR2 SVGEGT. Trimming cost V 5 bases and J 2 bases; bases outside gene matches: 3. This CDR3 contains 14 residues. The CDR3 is CASSRQGTYNEQFF. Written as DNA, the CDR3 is TGTGCCAGCAGTCGACAGGGTACCTACAATGAGCAGTTCTTC.

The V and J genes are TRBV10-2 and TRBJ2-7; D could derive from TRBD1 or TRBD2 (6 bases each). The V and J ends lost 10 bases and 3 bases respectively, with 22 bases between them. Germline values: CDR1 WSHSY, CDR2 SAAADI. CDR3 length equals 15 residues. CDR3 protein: CANREFGHGSYEQYF. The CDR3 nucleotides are TGCGCCAACAGGGAGTTTGGACACGGGAGCTACGAGCAGTACTTC.

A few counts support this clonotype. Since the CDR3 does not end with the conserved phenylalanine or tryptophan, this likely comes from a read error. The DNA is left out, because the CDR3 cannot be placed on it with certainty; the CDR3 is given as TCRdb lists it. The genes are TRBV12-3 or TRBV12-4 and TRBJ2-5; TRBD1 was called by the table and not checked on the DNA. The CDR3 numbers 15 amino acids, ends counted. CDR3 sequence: CAGSYKGGGGETQYL.

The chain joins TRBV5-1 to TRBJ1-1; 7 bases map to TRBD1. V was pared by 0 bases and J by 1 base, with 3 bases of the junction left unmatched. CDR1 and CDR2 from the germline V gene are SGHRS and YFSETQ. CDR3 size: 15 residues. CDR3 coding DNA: TGCGCCAGCAGCTTGGATCCAGGGGGGAACACTGAAGCTTTCTTT. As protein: CASSLDPGGNTEAFF.

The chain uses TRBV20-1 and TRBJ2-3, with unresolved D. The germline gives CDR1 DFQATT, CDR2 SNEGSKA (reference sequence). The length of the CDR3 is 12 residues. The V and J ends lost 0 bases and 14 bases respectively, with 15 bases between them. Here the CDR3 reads CSAREWMDMLYF. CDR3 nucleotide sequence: TGCAGTGCTAGAGAATGGATGGATATGCTGTATTTT.

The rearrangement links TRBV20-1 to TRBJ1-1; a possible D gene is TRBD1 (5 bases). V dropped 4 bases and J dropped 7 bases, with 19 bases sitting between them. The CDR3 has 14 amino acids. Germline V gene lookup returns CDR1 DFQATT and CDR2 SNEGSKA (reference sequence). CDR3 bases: TGCAGTGCTAACTACGGGGGAGGCGTAGGTGAAGCTTTCTTT. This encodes CSANYGGGVGEAFF.

CDR3 region: CASSLMAGGSGELFF. The CDR3 coding sequence is TGTGCCAGCAGCTTAATGGCGGGAGGAAGCGGGGAGCTGTTTTTT. The chain joins TRBV11-3 to TRBJ2-2; 8 nucleotides align to TRBD2. With 2 bases clipped from V and 7 bases from J, the junction kept 6 bases outside the gene matches. CDR3 length equals 15 residues. Per the germline V gene, CDR1 is SGHNT and CDR2 is YENEEA. The whole variable domain, remainder taken from reference TRBV11-3 and TRBJ2-2, is EAGVVQSPRYKIIEKKQPVAFWCNPISGHNTLYWYLQNLGQGPELLIRYENEEAVDDSQLPKDRFSAERLKGVDSTLKIQPAELGDSAVYLCASSLMAGGSGELFFGEGSRLTVL.

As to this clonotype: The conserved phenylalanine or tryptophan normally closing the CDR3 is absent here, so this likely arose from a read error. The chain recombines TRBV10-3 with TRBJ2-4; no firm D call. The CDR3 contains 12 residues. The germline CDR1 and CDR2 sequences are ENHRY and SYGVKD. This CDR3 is CAISANTNTQYL. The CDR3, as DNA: TGTGCCATCAGTGCGAATACAAACACTCAGTACCTC.

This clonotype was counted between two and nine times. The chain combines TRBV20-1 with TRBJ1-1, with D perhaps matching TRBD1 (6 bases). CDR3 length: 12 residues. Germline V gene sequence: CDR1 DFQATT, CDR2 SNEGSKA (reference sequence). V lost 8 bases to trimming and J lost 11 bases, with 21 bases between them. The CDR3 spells CSKQGWVTGAFF. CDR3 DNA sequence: TGCAGTAAACAGGGTTGGGTCACTGGGGCTTTCTTT.